This T cell receptor (beta chain) comes out of a study of metastatic and nonmetastatic thyroid tumors. Overall study context: Comparative analysis of repertoires was undertaken across blood and tumor or nodule tissue obtained from malignant and benign thyroid patients.

Study-wide points: In blood and tumor, TCR beta diversity was reportedly significantly higher in malignant thyroid tumors than in benign nodules.

This clone was detected a few times. Antigen specificity is unknown. A junction boundary mismatches the germline segment, possibly from a read error. None of the patients had undergone any treatment ahead of thyroid surgery. Germline values: CDR1 MNHNS, CDR2 SASEGT. CDR3 size: 15 residues. In the authors' workflow: The study took CDR3 differences across clinicopathological groups and made a distant-metastasis classifier for papillary thyroid cancer from them. TCRdb called clones again from the PCR reads with MiXCR. The V and J calls here are based on TCRdb, not the publication. The table has 45,000 to 50,000 clones, roughly a quarter seen once.

The chain links TRBV6-1 to TRBJ2-7, with 10 bases fitting TRBD1. This TCR derives from a male donor with papillary thyroid cancer or a benign thyroid nodule (not recorded which). Some clones in this sample may be carry-over from other donors' samples. The material sequenced was blood. The CDR3 protein is CASSPRQGAVYQQYF. DNA for the CDR3: TGTGCCAGCAGTCCCCGACAGGGGGCGGTCTACCAGCAGTACTTC.